This T cell receptor (beta chain) is drawn from a study of CD8+CD57+ T cells in acquired aplastic anemia. Comments on this clonotype: Its antigen remains unknown. Mismatch with germline at one junction end may stem from a read error.

Template material for TCR beta VDJ and CDR3 profiling consisted of genomic DNA. TCRdb reanalysed the reads using MiXCR and keeps one entry per CDR3 protein. The sample contains under 350,000 distinct CDR3 sequences, around 60% of which appear only once. Findings and caveats of the study: A set of around 30 CD8+ CDR3 sequences was shared between patients and controls, and these sequences appeared highly expressed in patients.

The CDR3 runs 14 residues. Germline lookup yields CDR1 SGHAT and CDR2 FQNNGV. The genes are TRBV11-2 and TRBJ2-5; tentatively, D is TRBD1 (6 bases). The sequenced material came from sorted CD4+, CD8+, or CD8+CD57+ T cells (not recorded which) from PBMCs. The TCR sequence derives from a human donor with severe aplastic anemia or a healthy control (not recorded which). The DNA of the CDR3 is TGCGCCAGCAGCTCTGGACAGTCCCAAGAGACCCAGTACTTC. Protein sequence: CASSSGQSQETQYF.